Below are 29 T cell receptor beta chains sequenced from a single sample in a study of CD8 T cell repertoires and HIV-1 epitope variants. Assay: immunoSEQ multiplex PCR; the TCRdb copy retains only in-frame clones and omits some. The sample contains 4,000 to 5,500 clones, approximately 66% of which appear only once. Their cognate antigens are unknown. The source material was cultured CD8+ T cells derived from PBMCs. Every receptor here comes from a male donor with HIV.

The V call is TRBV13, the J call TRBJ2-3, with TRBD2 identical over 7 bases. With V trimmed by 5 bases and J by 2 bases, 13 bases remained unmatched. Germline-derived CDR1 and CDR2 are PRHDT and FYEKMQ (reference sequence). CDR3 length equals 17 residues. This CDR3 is CASSRAHLAVNTDTQYF. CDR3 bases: TGTGCCAGCAGCCGAGCCCATCTAGCGGTAAACACAGATACGCAGTATTTT.

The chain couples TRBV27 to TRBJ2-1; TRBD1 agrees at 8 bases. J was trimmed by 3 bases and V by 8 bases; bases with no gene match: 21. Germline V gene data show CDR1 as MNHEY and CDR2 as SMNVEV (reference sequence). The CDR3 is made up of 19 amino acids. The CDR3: CASGGPGQEFWDRYNEQFF. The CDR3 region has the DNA TGTGCCAGCGGAGGACCGGGACAGGAGTTCTGGGATCGCTACAATGAGCAGTTCTTC.

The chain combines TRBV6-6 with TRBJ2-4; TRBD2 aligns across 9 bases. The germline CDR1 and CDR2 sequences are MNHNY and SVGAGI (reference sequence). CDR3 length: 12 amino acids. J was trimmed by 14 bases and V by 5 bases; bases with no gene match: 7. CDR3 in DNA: TGTGCCAGCAGTCTGGGACTAGCCTCGAAGTACTTC. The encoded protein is CASSLGLASKYF.

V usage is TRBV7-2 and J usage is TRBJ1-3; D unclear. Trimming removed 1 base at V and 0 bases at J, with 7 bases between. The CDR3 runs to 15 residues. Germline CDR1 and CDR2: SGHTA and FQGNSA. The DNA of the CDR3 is TGTGCCAGCAGCTTAGATCCGAGCTCTGGAAACACCATATATTTT. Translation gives CASSLDPSSGNTIYF.

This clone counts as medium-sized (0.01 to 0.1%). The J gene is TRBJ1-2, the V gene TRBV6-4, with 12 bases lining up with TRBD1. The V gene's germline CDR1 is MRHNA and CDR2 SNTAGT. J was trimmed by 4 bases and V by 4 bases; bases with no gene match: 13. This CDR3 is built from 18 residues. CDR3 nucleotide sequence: TGTGCCAGCAGTGTCCCCCCCAGGGACAGGGGGCTTGTCTATGGCTACACCTTC. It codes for CASSVPPRDRGLVYGYTF.

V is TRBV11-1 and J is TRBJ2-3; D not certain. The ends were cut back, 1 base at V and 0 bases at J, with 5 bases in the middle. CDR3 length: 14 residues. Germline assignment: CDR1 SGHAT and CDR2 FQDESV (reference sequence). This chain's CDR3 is CASSLVPSTDTQYF. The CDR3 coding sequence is TGTGCCAGCAGCTTAGTTCCTAGCACAGATACGCAGTATTTT.

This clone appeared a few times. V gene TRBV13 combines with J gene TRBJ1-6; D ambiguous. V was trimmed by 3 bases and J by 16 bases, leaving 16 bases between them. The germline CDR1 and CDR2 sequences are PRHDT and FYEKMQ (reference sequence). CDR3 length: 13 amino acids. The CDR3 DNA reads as TGTGCCAGCAGCTTTAGTACCCCAGGACCACTCCACTTT. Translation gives CASSFSTPGPLHF.

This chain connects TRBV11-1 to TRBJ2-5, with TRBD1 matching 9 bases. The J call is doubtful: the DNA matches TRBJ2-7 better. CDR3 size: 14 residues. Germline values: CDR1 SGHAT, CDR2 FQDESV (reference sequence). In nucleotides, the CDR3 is TGTGCCAGCAGCTTGGGGACAGGGTTCGTCGAGCAGTACTTC. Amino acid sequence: CASSLGTGFVEQYF.

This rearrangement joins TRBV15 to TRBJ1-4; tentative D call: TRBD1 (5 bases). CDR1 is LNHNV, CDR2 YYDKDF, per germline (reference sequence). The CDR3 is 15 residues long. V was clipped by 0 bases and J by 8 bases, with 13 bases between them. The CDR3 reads CATSREQGLNEKLFF. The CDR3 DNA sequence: TGTGCCACCAGCAGAGAGCAGGGCCTAAACGAAAAACTGTTTTTT.

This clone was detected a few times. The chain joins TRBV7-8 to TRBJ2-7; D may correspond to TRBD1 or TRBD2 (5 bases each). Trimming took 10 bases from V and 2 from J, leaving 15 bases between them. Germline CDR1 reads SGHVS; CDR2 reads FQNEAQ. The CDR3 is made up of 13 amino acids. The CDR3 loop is CATGTARAYEQYF. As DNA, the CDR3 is TGTGCCACCGGGACCGCTAGGGCCTACGAGCAGTACTTC.

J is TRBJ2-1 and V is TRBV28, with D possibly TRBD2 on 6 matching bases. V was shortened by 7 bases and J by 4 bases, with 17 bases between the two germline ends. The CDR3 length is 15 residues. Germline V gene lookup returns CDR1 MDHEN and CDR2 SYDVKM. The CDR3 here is CASTIMEGPYNEQFF. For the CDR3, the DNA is TGTGCCAGCACCATAATGGAGGGCCCTTACAATGAGCAGTTCTTC.

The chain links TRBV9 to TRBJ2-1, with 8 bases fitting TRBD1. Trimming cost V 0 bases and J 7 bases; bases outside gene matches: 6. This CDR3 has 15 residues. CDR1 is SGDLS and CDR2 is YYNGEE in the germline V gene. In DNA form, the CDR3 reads TGTGCCAGCAGCGTAGTTCGGACAGGGTATAATGAGCAGTTCTTC. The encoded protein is CASSVVRTGYNEQFF.

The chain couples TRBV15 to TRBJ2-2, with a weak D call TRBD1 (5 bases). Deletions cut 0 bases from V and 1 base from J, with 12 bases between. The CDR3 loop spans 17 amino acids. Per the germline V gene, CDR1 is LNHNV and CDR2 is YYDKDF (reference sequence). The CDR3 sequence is CATSRDLGHQNTGELFF. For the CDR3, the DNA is TGTGCCACCAGCAGAGATCTCGGACATCAGAACACCGGGGAGCTGTTTTTT.

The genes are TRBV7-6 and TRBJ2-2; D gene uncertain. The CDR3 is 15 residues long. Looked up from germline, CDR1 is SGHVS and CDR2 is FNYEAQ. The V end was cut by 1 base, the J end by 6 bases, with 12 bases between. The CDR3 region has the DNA TGTGCCAGCAGCTTAGAACCAGGCTACTCCGGGGAGCTGTTTTTT. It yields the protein CASSLEPGYSGELFF.

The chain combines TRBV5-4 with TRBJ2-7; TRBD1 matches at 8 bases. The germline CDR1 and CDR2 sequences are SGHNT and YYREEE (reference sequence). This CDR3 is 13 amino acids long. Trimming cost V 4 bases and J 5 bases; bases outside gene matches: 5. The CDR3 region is CASSRRQGNEQYF. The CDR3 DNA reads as TGTGCCAGCAGCCGTCGACAGGGGAACGAGCAGTACTTC.

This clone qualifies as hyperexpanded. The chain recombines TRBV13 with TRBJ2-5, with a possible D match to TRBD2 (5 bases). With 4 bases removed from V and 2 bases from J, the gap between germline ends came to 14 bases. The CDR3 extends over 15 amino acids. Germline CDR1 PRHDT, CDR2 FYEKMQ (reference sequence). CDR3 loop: CASSSAGIDQETQYF. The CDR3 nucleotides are TGTGCCAGCAGCTCCGCCGGGATAGATCAAGAGACCCAGTACTTC.

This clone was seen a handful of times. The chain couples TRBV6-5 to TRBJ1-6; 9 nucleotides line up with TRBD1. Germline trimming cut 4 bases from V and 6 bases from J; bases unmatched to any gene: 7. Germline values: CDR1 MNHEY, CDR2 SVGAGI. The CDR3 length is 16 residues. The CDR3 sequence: CASSLTGTGSNSPLHF. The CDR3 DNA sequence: TGTGCCAGCAGTTTGACCGGGACAGGGAGTAATTCACCCCTCCACTTT.

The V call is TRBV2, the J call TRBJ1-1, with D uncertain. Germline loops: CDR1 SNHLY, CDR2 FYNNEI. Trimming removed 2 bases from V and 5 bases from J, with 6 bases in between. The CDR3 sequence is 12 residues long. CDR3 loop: CASSEWGTEAFF. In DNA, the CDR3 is TGTGCCAGCAGTGAATGGGGAACTGAAGCTTTCTTT. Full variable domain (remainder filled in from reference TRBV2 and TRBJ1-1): EPEVTQTPSHQVTQMGQEVILRCVPISNHLYFYWYRQILGQKVEFLVSFYNNEISEKSEIFDDQFSVERPDGSNFTLKIRSTKLEDSAMYFCASSEWGTEAFFGQGTRLTVV.

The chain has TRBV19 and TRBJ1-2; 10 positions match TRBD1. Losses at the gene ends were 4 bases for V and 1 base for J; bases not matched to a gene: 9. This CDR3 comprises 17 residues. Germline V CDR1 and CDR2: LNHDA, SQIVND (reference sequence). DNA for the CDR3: TGTGCCAGTAGTACCTTGGACAGGGGGGAACTTAACTATGGCTACACCTTC. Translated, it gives CASSTLDRGELNYGYTF.

The CDR3 region has the DNA TGTGCCAGCAGCTTGGGGCGGGACAATGAGCAGTTCTTC. It translates to CASSLGRDNEQFF. The rearrangement uses TRBV7-3 and TRBJ2-1, with D perhaps matching TRBD1 or TRBD2 (5 bases each). The V end lost 3 bases, the J end lost 5 bases, and 8 bases lay between the germline ends. This CDR3 has 13 amino acids. CDR1 and CDR2 from the germline V gene are SGHTA and FQGTGA. The complete variable domain, with remaining parts taken from reference TRBV7-3 and TRBJ2-1, reads GAGVSQTPSNKVTEKGKYVELRCDPISGHTALYWYRQSLGQGPEFLIYFQGTGAADDSGLPNDRFFAVRPEGSVSTLKIQRTERGDSAVYLCASSLGRDNEQFFGPGTRLTVL.

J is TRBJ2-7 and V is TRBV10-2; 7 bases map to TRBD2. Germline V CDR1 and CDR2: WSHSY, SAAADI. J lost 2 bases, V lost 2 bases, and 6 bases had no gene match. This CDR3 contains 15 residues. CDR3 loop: CASSEPGGVTYEQYF. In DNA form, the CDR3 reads TGCGCCAGCAGTGAGCCGGGAGGAGTCACCTACGAGCAGTACTTC.

The CDR3, as DNA: TGTGCCAGCAGTGGGACACACATGAACACTGAAGCTTTCTTT. This gives the protein CASSGTHMNTEAFF. The chain joins TRBV28 to TRBJ1-1, with a possible D match to TRBD1 (6 bases). The ends were cut back, 5 bases at V and 0 bases at J, with 10 bases in the middle. The V gene's germline CDR1 is MDHEN and CDR2 SYDVKM. The CDR3 is made up of 14 amino acids.

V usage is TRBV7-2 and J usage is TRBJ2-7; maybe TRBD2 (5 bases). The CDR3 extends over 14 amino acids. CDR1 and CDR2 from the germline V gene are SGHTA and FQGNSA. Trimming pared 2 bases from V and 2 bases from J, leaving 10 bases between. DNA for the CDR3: TGTGCCAGCAGCTTATCGAGCGGAGCCTACGAGCAGTACTTC. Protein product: CASSLSSGAYEQYF.

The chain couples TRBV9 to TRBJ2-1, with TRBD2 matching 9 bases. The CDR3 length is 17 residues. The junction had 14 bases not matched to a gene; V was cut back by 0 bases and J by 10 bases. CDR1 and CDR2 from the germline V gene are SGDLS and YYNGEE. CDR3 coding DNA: TGTGCCAGCAGCGTAGCTGAGGCGCGGGGGGGGAATCGGGAGCAGTTCTTC. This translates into CASSVAEARGGNREQFF.

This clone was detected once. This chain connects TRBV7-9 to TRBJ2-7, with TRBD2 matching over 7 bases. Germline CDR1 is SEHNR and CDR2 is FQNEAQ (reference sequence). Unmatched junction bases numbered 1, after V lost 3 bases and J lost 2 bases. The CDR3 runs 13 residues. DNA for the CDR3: TGTGCCAGCAGCTTCGCGGGGGCCTACGAGCAGTACTTC. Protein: CASSFAGAYEQYF.

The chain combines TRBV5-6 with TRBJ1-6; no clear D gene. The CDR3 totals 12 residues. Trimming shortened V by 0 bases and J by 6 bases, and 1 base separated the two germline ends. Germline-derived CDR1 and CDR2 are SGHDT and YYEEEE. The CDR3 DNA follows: TGTGCCAGCAGCTTGGGTAATTCACCCCTCCACTTT. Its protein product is CASSLGNSPLHF.

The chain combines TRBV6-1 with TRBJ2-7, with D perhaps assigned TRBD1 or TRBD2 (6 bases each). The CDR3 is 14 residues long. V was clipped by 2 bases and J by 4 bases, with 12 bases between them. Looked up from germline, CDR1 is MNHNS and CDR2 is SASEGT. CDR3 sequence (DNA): TGTGCCAGCAGTGAAAGGGGGGCAGGTTACGAGCAGTACTTC. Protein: CASSERGAGYEQYF.

CDR3 residues: CASSRRQERMNTEAFF. DNA of the CDR3: TGTGCCAGTAGTAGGCGACAGGAACGTATGAACACTGAAGCTTTCTTT. The chain has TRBV19 and TRBJ1-1; weak D call: TRBD1 (6 bases). Germline V CDR1 and CDR2: LNHDA, SQIVND (reference sequence). V lost 4 bases to trimming and J lost 0 bases, with 15 bases between them. The CDR3 length is 16 residues.

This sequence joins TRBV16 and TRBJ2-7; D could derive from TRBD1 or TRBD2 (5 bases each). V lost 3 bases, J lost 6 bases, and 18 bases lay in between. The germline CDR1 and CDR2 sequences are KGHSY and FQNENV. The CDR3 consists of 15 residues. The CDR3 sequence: CASSQMGVKASEQYF. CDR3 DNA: TGTGCCAGCAGCCAGATGGGGGTAAAGGCCTCCGAGCAGTACTTC. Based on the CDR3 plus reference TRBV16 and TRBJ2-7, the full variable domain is GEEVAQTPKHLVRGEGQKAKLYCAPIKGHSYVFWYQQVLKNEFKFLISFQNENVFDETGMPKERFSAKCLPNSPCSLEIQATKLEDSAVYFCASSQMGVKASEQYFGPGTRLTVT.